The subject of this entry is one T cell receptor (beta chain). Its matching antigen is unknown. At the DNA level, this CDR3 is encoded by other sequences in the same sample as well. With V trimmed by 1 base and J by 3 bases, 0 bases remained unmatched. Germline lookup yields CDR1 SGHTA and CDR2 FQGNSA. The CDR3 totals 13 residues. One heparinised draw, averaging about 110 mL, was taken per donor. This specimen belongs to a study of beta chain features in type 1 diabetes. General study results and limits: Naive, central memory and Treg TCRB repertoires seemed to resemble each other more closely in patients than they did in healthy donors.

As every portion of the isolated RNA was reverse transcribed, the sequencing read expressed TCRB transcripts. Profiling relied on immunoSEQ multiplex PCR, and the TCRdb table lists in-frame clones only, not all of them. Of about 930,000 clones listed, roughly a sixth are singletons. What was sequenced was naive CD4+ T cells from blood. The V gene is TRBV7-2, the J gene TRBJ2-7; 7 bases line up with TRBD1. The receptor comes from a woman younger than 35 in good health. The chain's CDR3 is CASSLDRGYEQYF. The DNA of the CDR3 is TGTGCCAGCAGCTTAGACAGGGGCTACGAGCAGTACTTC.